This TCR beta chain was found in a study of shared clonotypes between healthy human individuals. The study's findings and limits: Non-shared clonotypes had lower generation probabilities than those shared by all four donors. Genetic and exposure-history diversity was limited by the small donor number.

This clone was detected a few times. Its antigen is not known. Genomic DNA of each subset was evenly split across several immunoSEQ plates. Sequencing used immunoSEQ multiplex PCR; TCRdb keeps in-frame clones, though not all of them. The repertoire holds roughly 76,000 clones, with 62% as singletons. Only Caucasian adults living in Nashville, Tennessee served as donors. This CDR3 is 14 amino acids long. Germline lookup yields CDR1 LNHNV and CDR2 YYDKDF (reference sequence). Germline trimming cut 8 bases from V and 5 bases from J; bases unmatched to any gene: 5. The chain employs TRBV15 and TRBJ2-1; the match to TRBD2 covers 11 bases. The TCR originated in a man aged 25-45 years in good health. Sequenced input: memory CD8+ T cells sorted from blood. The subset here: CD45RO+ cells pooled with CCR7-negative TemRA cells. The DNA of the CDR3 is TGTGCCACCCTGACTAGCGGGGCCAACAATGAGCAGTTCTTC. This codes for CATLTSGANNEQFF.